This passage covers 5 T cell receptor beta chains from one sample sequenced in a study of blood T cell repertoires in COVID-19. Sequencing was performed with immunoSEQ multiplex PCR; in TCRdb, only in-frame clones are kept and a portion is missing. The sample has about 6,000 clones; more than 70% are singletons. Sequenced material: peripheral blood. The receptor set was obtained from a human donor in a cohort sampled during active COVID-19.

In the case of this clone: The germline gene is not matched at one end of the junction; a read error may be the cause. The chain carries TRBV29-1 and TRBJ2-3, with D possibly TRBD1 on 6 matching bases. Germline CDR1 is SQVTM and CDR2 is ANQGSEA. The CDR3 contains 11 residues. In nucleotides, the CDR3 is TGCAGCGTTGATTCAGGGGATATGCAGTATTTT. This codes for CSVDSGDMQYF.

The chain employs TRBV6-5 and TRBJ1-2; no firm D call. Germline CDR1 is MNHEY and CDR2 is SVGAGI. The CDR3 spans 13 residues. Trimming cost V 6 bases and J 7 bases, with 15 bases left between them. The CDR3 nucleotides read TGTGCCAGCAGGACTGGGTTAATGAGTGGCTACACCTTC. The encoded protein is CASRTGLMSGYTF.

The gene calls are TRBV20-1 and TRBJ1-4; the D is unclear. The CDR3 has 15 residues. Trimming took 3 bases from V and 2 from J, leaving 13 bases between them. CDR1 and CDR2 (germline): DFQATT, SNEGSKA (reference sequence). In DNA, the CDR3 is TGCAGTGCTAGTGGGGTCCCGGGGACTAATGAAAAACTGTTTTTT. Translating it yields CSASGVPGTNEKLFF.

The chain carries TRBV12-3 or TRBV12-4 and TRBJ1-2; D not certain. CDR3 length equals 13 residues. V lost 1 base, J lost 3 bases, and 6 bases lay in between. The CDR3, as DNA: TGTGCCAGCAGTTTAGTTTTAGACTATGGCTACACCTTC. Protein sequence: CASSLVLDYGYTF.

The genes are TRBV5-8 and TRBJ1-5; 7 bases are shared with TRBD1. Germline V CDR1 and CDR2: SGHTS, YDEGEE. J lost 2 bases, V lost 6 bases, and 5 bases had no gene match. The CDR3 is made up of 14 amino acids. The CDR3 coding sequence is TGTGCCAGCAACAGGGGAATCGGCAATCAGCCCCAGCATTTT. Encoded protein: CASNRGIGNQPQHF.